This T cell receptor (beta chain) was captured by sequencing in a study of blood T cells in healthy people across ages. As for the study in general: The capture of about one barcoded beta molecule per two T cells was achieved by template switching.

Germline CDR1 and CDR2: DFQATT and SNEGSKA (reference sequence). There are 15 residues in the CDR3. Trimming took 3 bases from V and 4 from J; bases not matched to a gene: 7. A second PCR, run for roughly 7 to 11 cycles, used a sample-barcoded 5' primer plus a J-beta primer mix. TCRdb used MiXCR to reprocess the 5' RACE reads, holding one entry per CDR3 protein. The table includes around 1,500,000 distinct CDR3 sequences, approximately 40% detected once. The chain is built from TRBV20-1 and TRBJ2-2; TRBD2 aligns across 8 bases. This sequence was found in a woman aged 18-30 years in good health. Sequences were obtained from blood. As DNA, the CDR3 is TGCAGTGCTAGGGAGAGCGGGAGAGGCACCGGGGAGCTGTTTTTT. It encodes CSARESGRGTGELFF.